A selection of T cell receptor beta chains follows, all from one sample in a study of blood T cell repertoires in COVID-19. TCRdb keeps only in-frame clones here, not all; method: immunoSEQ multiplex PCR. The sample holds around 25,000 clones, 87% seen once. Sequenced input: peripheral blood. The origin of the receptors is a human donor with active COVID-19. The donor label of this sample is uncertain. Both conserved end residues are part of each CDR3. Fields, in order: D gene, V gene, CDR3 length, CDR3 protein. The D gene is left open where the match is weak.

- | TRBV6-1 | 15 | CASSEETGIYETQYF
- | TRBV6-5 | 13 | CASTRGGGYEQYF
TRBD2 | TRBV19 | 16 | CASMTLAGGPTNEQFF
- | TRBV28 | 13 | CASSLLQGSPLHF
TRBD1 | TRBV19 | 13 | CASSIPTGDTQYF
- | TRBV2 | 13 | CASRSRRTNEQFF
TRBD2 | TRBV29-1 | 14 | CSVLTSGNTDTQYF
- | TRBV2 | 15 | CASSEKSGERDTQYF
TRBD2 | TRBV30 | 14 | CAWSAGTRSYEQYF
TRBD2 | TRBV12-5 | 15 | CASGFRREVNNEQFF
TRBD1 | TRBV7-9 | 15 | CASSSGQGIYDEQFF
TRBD1 | TRBV18 | 16 | CASSPSGQGAQNEQFF
TRBD2 | TRBV4-3 | 15 | CASSQAHGGEETQYF
TRBD1 | TRBV7-3 | 14 | CASSRTGPNSPLHF
TRBD1 | TRBV27 | 20 | CASIKPRDRGTSMGNQPQHF
- | TRBV3-1/TRBV3-2 | 13 | CASSGAGNTEAFF
- | TRBV6-6 | 15 | CASSLRGHSYNEQFF
- | TRBV21-1 | 13 | CASSKLRVYEQYF
TRBD2 | TRBV2 | 15 | CASSLRTSGGETQYF
TRBD1 | TRBV11-3 | 14 | CASSPLDRGYGYTF
TRBD1 | TRBV20-1 | 11 | CSARTGETQYF
- | TRBV7-8 | 12 | CASSLRRTEAFF
- | TRBV4-2 | 15 | CASSQEGTSRYEQYF
- | TRBV11-3 | 14 | CASSLVRGAGELFF
TRBD1 | TRBV10-3 | 14 | CAISHRGAETEAFF
TRBD1 | TRBV6-5 | 13 | CASIQTGNQPQHF